The rows below give T cell receptor beta chains drawn from one sample of a study of monozygotic twins with inflammatory bowel disease. TCRdb reprocessed the 5' RACE reads, with one entry per CDR3 protein and no DNA. The listing contains about 380,000 distinct CDR3 sequences. The specimen sequenced was blood. The source of these receptors is a human donor with ulcerative colitis or Crohn's disease, or a healthy co-twin of an affected twin (not recorded which). Each CDR3 is given with its conserved first and last residue. Fields, in order: CDR3 length, V gene, J gene, CDR3 protein.

15,TRBV5-5,TRBJ2-5,CASSLAVGFGETQYF
19,TRBV6-2/TRBV6-3,TRBJ1-6,CASSYSFYGPYRTVSPLHF
12,TRBV19,TRBJ2-7,CASMSTSYEQYF
13,TRBV7-3,TRBJ1-2,CASSRRGQYGYTF
14,TRBV20-1,TRBJ2-7,CSARGGSSDYEQYF
13,TRBV6-1,TRBJ2-7,CASPPDGGYEQYF
16,TRBV9,TRBJ2-2,CASSVRADANTGELFF
18,TRBV12-3/TRBV12-4,TRBJ2-6,CASSLAPGQGSGANVLTF
16,TRBV29-1,TRBJ2-7,CSVEDWGSQGLYEQYF
16,TRBV5-1,TRBJ2-3,CASSPWTGLNADTQYF
14,TRBV29-1,TRBJ2-5,CSVGETGREETQYF
16,TRBV6-2/TRBV6-3,TRBJ2-7,CASSYSDTGWPYEQYF
16,TRBV20-1,TRBJ1-6,CSALRQVLSYNSPLHF
13,TRBV7-3,TRBJ2-1,CASSLRGADEQFF
15,TRBV5-1,TRBJ2-7,CASSFTGGRSYEQYF
15,TRBV21-1,TRBJ2-3,CASSARDRNTDTQYF
12,TRBV7-9,TRBJ1-2,CASSPKDYGYTF
14,TRBV5-1,TRBJ2-2,CASKGDTNTGELFF
14,TRBV6-2/TRBV6-3,TRBJ2-7,CASRGQGETYEQYF
14,TRBV5-8,TRBJ1-1,CASSLLVSAPEAFF
16,TRBV5-1,TRBJ2-1,CASSLGVAGGYNEQFF
15,TRBV27,TRBJ2-1,CASSPNPGSIDEQFF
16,TRBV7-2,TRBJ1-5,CASSLWGTVKNQPQHF
17,TRBV7-9,TRBJ2-1,CASSLARGGLSYNEQFF
12,TRBV7-9,TRBJ2-7,CASSFTLYEQYF
17,TRBV27,TRBJ2-2,CASSRYRQTASTGELFF
13,TRBV6-5,TRBJ1-2,CASSYVGDYGYTF
16,TRBV7-8,TRBJ2-7,CASSSTWDREIYEQYF
15,TRBV4-3,TRBJ2-1,CASSPARSSYNEQFF
14,TRBV3-1,TRBJ2-5,CASSPWTGQETQYF
13,TRBV5-1,TRBJ1-2,CASSLGDGHGYTF
15,TRBV20-1,TRBJ1-1,CSARRVVGSDTEAFF
14,TRBV5-1,TRBJ2-7,CASSFGVIGDDQYF
15,TRBV4-3,TRBJ2-1,CASSRGAGSYNEQFF
16,TRBV6-1,TRBJ1-5,CASSDPSRGGNQPQHF
15,TRBV20-1,TRBJ1-5,CSARDPAGGNQPQHF
15,TRBV20-1,TRBJ2-7,CSASIPGQGTYEQYF
16,TRBV28,TRBJ2-7,CASSLLGDDLLYEQYF
17,TRBV7-9,TRBJ2-4,CASSLGGGAHSKNIQYF
13,TRBV20-1,TRBJ2-4,CSAREPLGNIQYF
14,TRBV5-1,TRBJ1-3,CASSLGESGNTIYF
11,TRBV7-2,TRBJ2-7,CASSLMVEQYF
13,TRBV5-1,TRBJ1-6,CASKREGASPLHF